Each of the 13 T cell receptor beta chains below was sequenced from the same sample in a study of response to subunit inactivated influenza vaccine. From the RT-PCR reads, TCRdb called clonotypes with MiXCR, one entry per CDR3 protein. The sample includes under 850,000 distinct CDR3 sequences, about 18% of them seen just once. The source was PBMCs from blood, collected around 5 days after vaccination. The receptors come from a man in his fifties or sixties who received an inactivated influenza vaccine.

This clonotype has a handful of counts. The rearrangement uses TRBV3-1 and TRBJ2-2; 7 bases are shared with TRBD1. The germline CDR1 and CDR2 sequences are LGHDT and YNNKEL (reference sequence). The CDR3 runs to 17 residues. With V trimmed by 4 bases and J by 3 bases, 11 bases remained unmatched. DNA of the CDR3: TGTGCCAGCAGCCGATTTGGGACAGCAATATACACCGGGGAGCTGTTTTTT. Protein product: CASSRFGTAIYTGELFF.

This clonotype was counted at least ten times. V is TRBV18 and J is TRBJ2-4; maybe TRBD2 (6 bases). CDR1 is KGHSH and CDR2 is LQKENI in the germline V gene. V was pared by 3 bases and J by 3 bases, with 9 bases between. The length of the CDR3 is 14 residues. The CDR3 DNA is TGTGCCAGCTCACCGGGCGGGGTCAAAAACATTCAGTACTTC. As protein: CASSPGGVKNIQYF.

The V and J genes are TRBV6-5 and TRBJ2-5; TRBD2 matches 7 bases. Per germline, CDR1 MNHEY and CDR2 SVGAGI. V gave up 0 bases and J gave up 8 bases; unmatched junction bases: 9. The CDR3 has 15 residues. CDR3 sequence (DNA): TGTGCCAGCAGTTACTCGTATGGGGGGGTAGACACCCAGTACTTC. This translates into CASSYSYGGVDTQYF.

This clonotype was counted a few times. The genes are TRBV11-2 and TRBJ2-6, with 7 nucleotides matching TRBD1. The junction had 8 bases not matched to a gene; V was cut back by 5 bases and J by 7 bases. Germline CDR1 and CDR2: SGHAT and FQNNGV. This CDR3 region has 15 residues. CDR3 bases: TGTGCCAGCAGCGAGGGGACAGATGGAGCCAACGTCCTGACTTTC. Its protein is CASSEGTDGANVLTF.

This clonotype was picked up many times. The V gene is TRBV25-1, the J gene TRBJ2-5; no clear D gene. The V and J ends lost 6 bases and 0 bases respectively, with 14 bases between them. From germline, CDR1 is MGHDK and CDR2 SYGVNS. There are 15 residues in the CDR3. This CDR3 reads CASSTSLTDQETQYF. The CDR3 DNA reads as TGTGCCAGCAGCACCTCGTTGACGGACCAAGAGACCCAGTACTTC.

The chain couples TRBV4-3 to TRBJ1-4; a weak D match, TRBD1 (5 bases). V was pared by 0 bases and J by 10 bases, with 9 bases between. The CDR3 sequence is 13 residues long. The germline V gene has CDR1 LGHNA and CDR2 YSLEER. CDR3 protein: CASSQEGRGKLFF. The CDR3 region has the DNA TGCGCCAGCAGCCAAGAGGGGCGAGGAAAACTGTTTTTT.

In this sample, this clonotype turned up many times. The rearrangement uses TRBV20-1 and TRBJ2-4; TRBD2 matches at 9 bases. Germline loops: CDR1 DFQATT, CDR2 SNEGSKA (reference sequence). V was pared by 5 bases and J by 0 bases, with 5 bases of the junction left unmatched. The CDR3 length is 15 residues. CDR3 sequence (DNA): TGCAGTGCTCGTAGCGGGGGAGAAGCCAAAAACATTCAGTACTTC. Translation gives CSARSGGEAKNIQYF.

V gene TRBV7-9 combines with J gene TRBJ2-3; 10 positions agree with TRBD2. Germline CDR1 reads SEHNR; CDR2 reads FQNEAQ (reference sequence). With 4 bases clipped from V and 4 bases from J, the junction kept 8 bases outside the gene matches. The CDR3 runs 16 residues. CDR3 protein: CASSSISGRRADTQYF. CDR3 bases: TGTGCCAGCAGCTCCATTAGCGGGAGGAGAGCAGATACGCAGTATTTT.

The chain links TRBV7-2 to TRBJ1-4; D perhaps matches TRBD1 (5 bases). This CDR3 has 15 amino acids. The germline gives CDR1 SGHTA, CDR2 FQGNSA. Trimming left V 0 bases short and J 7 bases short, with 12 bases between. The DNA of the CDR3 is TGTGCCAGCAGCTTAGCGGCGGGGGTGGTTGAAAAACTGTTTTTT. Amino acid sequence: CASSLAAGVVEKLFF.

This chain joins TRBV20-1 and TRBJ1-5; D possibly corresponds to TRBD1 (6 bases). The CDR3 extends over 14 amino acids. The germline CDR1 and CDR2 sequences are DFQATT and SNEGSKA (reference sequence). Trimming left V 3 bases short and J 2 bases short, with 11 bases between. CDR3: CSASWQGRNQPQHF. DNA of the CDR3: TGCAGTGCTAGTTGGCAGGGGCGCAATCAGCCCCAGCATTTT.

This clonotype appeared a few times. CDR3 protein: CASRLFTGVGETQYF. For the CDR3, the DNA is TGCGCCAGCAGGCTTTTTACAGGGGTCGGGGAGACCCAGTACTTC. V gene TRBV5-1 combines with J gene TRBJ2-5; 7 positions match TRBD1. Unmatched junction bases numbered 12, after V lost 5 bases and J lost 5 bases. Per germline, CDR1 SGHRS and CDR2 YFSETQ. This CDR3 has 15 residues.

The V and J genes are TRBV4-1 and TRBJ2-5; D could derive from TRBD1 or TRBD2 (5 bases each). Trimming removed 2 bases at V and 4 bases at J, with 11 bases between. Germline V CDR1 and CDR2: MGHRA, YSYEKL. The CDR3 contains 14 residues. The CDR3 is CASSQTGTIETQYF. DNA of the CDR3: TGCGCCAGCAGCCAAACGGGGACCATAGAGACCCAGTACTTC.

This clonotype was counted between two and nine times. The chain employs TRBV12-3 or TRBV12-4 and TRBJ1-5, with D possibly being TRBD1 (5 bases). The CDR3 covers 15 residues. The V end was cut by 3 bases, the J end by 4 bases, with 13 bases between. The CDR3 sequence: CASSFGGAGNQPQHF. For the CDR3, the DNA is TGTGCCAGCAGTTTCGGAGGGGCTGGGAATCAGCCCCAGCATTTT.